This is a list of T cell receptor beta chains from one sample in a study of cytomegalovirus exposure and HLA in healthy donors. Here immunoSEQ multiplex PCR was the method, and the copy in TCRdb shows in-frame clones only, minus some. The profile shows some 93,000 clones, around 10% of them singletons. The sequencing input was PBMCs. These receptors were obtained from a man aged 50 or older in good health and CMV-seropositive. Each CDR3 is given with its conserved first and last residue. The order of the fields is clone size, J gene, D gene, V gene, CDR3 DNA, CDR3 protein. The D gene is left open where the match is weak. The size of a clone is reported for some rows only, either as once, few or many, or as a class for expanded clones.

clone size: few; J gene: TRBJ2-3; D gene: TRBD2; V gene: TRBV19; CDR3 DNA: TGTGCCAGTAGTTGGGGGACTAGAAACACAGATACGCAGTATTTT; CDR3 protein: CASSWGTRNTDTQYF
clone size: .; J gene: TRBJ1-2; D gene: .; V gene: TRBV2; CDR3 DNA: TGTGCCAGCAGTGGCGAGGGATCGAACTATGGCTACACCTTC; CDR3 protein: CASSGEGSNYGYTF
clone size: .; J gene: TRBJ2-1; D gene: .; V gene: TRBV4-2; CDR3 DNA: TGTGCCAGCAGCCAAGAGAGACAGAGATACAATGAGCAGTTCTTC; CDR3 protein: CASSQERQRYNEQFF
clone size: .; J gene: TRBJ1-5; D gene: .; V gene: TRBV28; CDR3 DNA: TGTGCCAGCAGTTTAAGGGGTCGGACAGTACTGTATAGCAATCAGCCCCAGCATTTT; CDR3 protein: CASSLRGRTVLYSNQPQHF
clone size: few; J gene: TRBJ2-5; D gene: .; V gene: TRBV7-2; CDR3 DNA: TGTGCCAGCAGCTTAGTTAGTTCGGAGACCCAGTACTTC; CDR3 protein: CASSLVSSETQYF
clone size: .; J gene: TRBJ1-1; D gene: .; V gene: TRBV18; CDR3 DNA: TGTGCCAGCTCCCCGCTTTGGGAGAAGAACACTGAAGCTTTCTTT; CDR3 protein: CASSPLWEKNTEAFF
clone size: few; J gene: TRBJ2-1; D gene: .; V gene: TRBV25-1; CDR3 DNA: TGTGCCAGCAGTGAATCTAGTCGAAATGAGCAGTTCTTC; CDR3 protein: CASSESSRNEQFF
clone size: .; J gene: TRBJ1-2; D gene: TRBD1; V gene: TRBV28; CDR3 DNA: TGTGCCAGCAGTTCCTTTGGGGGGACAGGGAGTGGCTATGGCTACACCTTC; CDR3 protein: CASSSFGGTGSGYGYTF
clone size: .; J gene: TRBJ2-7; D gene: .; V gene: TRBV6-5; CDR3 DNA: TGTGCCAGCAGTTCAAGGGGGTTCGGCGAGCAGTACTTC; CDR3 protein: CASSSRGFGEQYF
clone size: .; J gene: TRBJ1-1; D gene: TRBD1; V gene: TRBV6-5; CDR3 DNA: TGTGCCAGCCCGACAGGGGGAGAGGCAAGGGAAGCTTTCTTT; CDR3 protein: CASPTGGEAREAFF
clone size: .; J gene: TRBJ1-2; D gene: TRBD1; V gene: TRBV28; CDR3 DNA: TGTGCCAGCAGACGAGCAGGGGGCTCGCTCGGACCTAACTATGGCTACACCTTC; CDR3 protein: CASRRAGGSLGPNYGYTF
clone size: few; J gene: TRBJ1-4; D gene: .; V gene: TRBV30; CDR3 DNA: TGTGCCTGGAGTCGGTCGACTTCTAATGAAAAACTGTTTTTT; CDR3 protein: CAWSRSTSNEKLFF
clone size: few; J gene: TRBJ2-2; D gene: .; V gene: TRBV6-1; CDR3 DNA: TGTGCCAGCAGGGGCAGGGGAGACACCGGGGAGCTGTTTTTT; CDR3 protein: CASRGRGDTGELFF
clone size: .; J gene: TRBJ2-5; D gene: .; V gene: TRBV29-1; CDR3 DNA: TGCAGCGTTGCCCCGGACCAAGAGACCCAGTACTTC; CDR3 protein: CSVAPDQETQYF
clone size: .; J gene: TRBJ2-5; D gene: .; V gene: TRBV7-2; CDR3 DNA: TGTGCCAGCAGCCATGAGGGGAGGTTCGGTGGAGAGACCCAGTACTTC; CDR3 protein: CASSHEGRFGGETQYF
clone size: .; J gene: TRBJ1-1; D gene: .; V gene: TRBV29-1; CDR3 DNA: TGCAGCGTTGAACGGGGGGGTGTTAGGACTGAAGCTTTCTTT; CDR3 protein: CSVERGGVRTEAFF
clone size: .; J gene: TRBJ1-5; D gene: TRBD1; V gene: TRBV10-3; CDR3 DNA: TGTGCCATCAGTGATGGGACAGACAATCAGCCCCAGCATTTT; CDR3 protein: CAISDGTDNQPQHF
clone size: .; J gene: TRBJ2-5; D gene: TRBD2; V gene: TRBV10-3; CDR3 DNA: TGTGCCATCTCCGGGACTAGCGGGAAAGGAGAGACCCAGTACTTC; CDR3 protein: CAISGTSGKGETQYF
clone size: few; J gene: TRBJ2-1; D gene: TRBD1; V gene: TRBV13; CDR3 DNA: TGTGCCAGCAGCTTAGGTGGGACAGGGCGGAATGAGCAGTTCTTC; CDR3 protein: CASSLGGTGRNEQFF
clone size: few; J gene: TRBJ1-1; D gene: .; V gene: TRBV11-3; CDR3 DNA: TGTGCCAGCAGCACACAGGGGAACACTGAAGCTTTCTTT; CDR3 protein: CASSTQGNTEAFF
clone size: .; J gene: TRBJ1-2; D gene: TRBD1; V gene: TRBV7-2; CDR3 DNA: TGTGCCAGCAGCTCCCTCAGGGGGTATGGCTACACCTTC; CDR3 protein: CASSSLRGYGYTF
clone size: few; J gene: TRBJ2-1; D gene: TRBD1; V gene: TRBV11-2; CDR3 DNA: TGTGCCAGCAGCTTGAGACAGGGAGTTCATGAGCAGTTCTTC; CDR3 protein: CASSLRQGVHEQFF
clone size: .; J gene: TRBJ1-1; D gene: .; V gene: TRBV7-9; CDR3 DNA: TGTGCCAGCAGCTTAGCGCTAATATCAGGGTTGAACACTGAAGCTTTCTTT; CDR3 protein: CASSLALISGLNTEAFF
clone size: .; J gene: TRBJ1-5; D gene: TRBD1; V gene: TRBV28; CDR3 DNA: TGTGCCAGCAGTTGGGGGACCAGGGGGAACAATCAGCCCCAGCATTTT; CDR3 protein: CASSWGTRGNNQPQHF
clone size: .; J gene: TRBJ2-5; D gene: .; V gene: TRBV7-3; CDR3 DNA: TGTGCCAGCAGCTTCAACCAAGAGACCCAGTACTTC; CDR3 protein: CASSFNQETQYF
clone size: few; J gene: TRBJ1-4; D gene: .; V gene: TRBV4-3; CDR3 DNA: TGCGCCAGCAGCCAAGACAGAGCCGAAGGGGGTGAAAAACTGTTTTTT; CDR3 protein: CASSQDRAEGGEKLFF
clone size: few; J gene: TRBJ1-1; D gene: .; V gene: TRBV28; CDR3 DNA: TGTGCCAGCCTACCCTCGGGGGAAGTGAACACTGAAGCTTTCTTT; CDR3 protein: CASLPSGEVNTEAFF